The rows below give T cell receptor beta chains drawn from one sample of a study of blood T cell repertoires in COVID-19. Repertoires were generated with immunoSEQ multiplex PCR, while TCRdb's copy carries only in-frame clones and drops some. The sample holds 85,000 to 95,000 clones, 87% seen once. Material: peripheral blood. Every receptor here comes from a human donor with acute or convalescent COVID-19. The donor label of this sample is uncertain. Each CDR3 is given with its conserved first and last residue. The D gene is left open where the match is weak. Rows give clone size only sometimes, using once, few, many, or a class for an expanded clone.

V: TRBV4-1
D: NA
length: 15
size: many
J: TRBJ2-7
DNA: TGCGCCAGCAGCCAAGAAACGGGTACCCCCTACGAGCAGTACTTC
CDR3: CASSQETGTPYEQYF

V: TRBV5-4
D: NA
length: 13
size: NA
J: TRBJ1-2
DNA: TGTGCCAGCAGCTACGACAGATTCTATGGCTACACCTTC
CDR3: CASSYDRFYGYTF

V: TRBV19
D: TRBD2
length: 16
size: NA
J: TRBJ2-3
DNA: TGTGCCAGTAGTAGCTCCCCGGGACTAGCGGCAGATACGCAGTATTTT
CDR3: CASSSSPGLAADTQYF

V: TRBV9
D: TRBD1
length: 14
size: NA
J: TRBJ1-1
DNA: TGTGCCAGCAGCGTAGGCCCAGGGGGCTCCGAAGCTTTCTTT
CDR3: CASSVGPGGSEAFF

V: TRBV5-1
D: TRBD2
length: 14
size: NA
J: TRBJ2-5
DNA: TGCGCCAGCAGCTTGGCGGGACTAGAAGAGACCCAGTACTTC
CDR3: CASSLAGLEETQYF

V: TRBV4-2
D: TRBD1
length: 18
size: NA
J: TRBJ1-3
DNA: TGTGCCAGCAGCCAAGATCTAGGTAACAGGGGGATTGGAAACACCATATATTTT
CDR3: CASSQDLGNRGIGNTIYF

V: TRBV11-3
D: NA
length: 14
size: NA
J: TRBJ1-6
DNA: TGTGCCAGCAGCTTTGAGGGAGTGAATTCACCCCTCCACTTT
CDR3: CASSFEGVNSPLHF

V: TRBV19
D: NA
length: 15
size: NA
J: TRBJ1-1
DNA: TGTGCCAGTAGTATGGGGCAGGGGTTGAACACTGAAGCTTTCTTT
CDR3: CASSMGQGLNTEAFF

V: TRBV28
D: NA
length: 14
size: NA
J: TRBJ2-7
DNA: TGTGCCAGCAGTTTATATAGGGGCGGCTACGAGCAGTACTTC
CDR3: CASSLYRGGYEQYF

V: TRBV6-6
D: TRBD2
length: 15
size: NA
J: TRBJ2-1
DNA: TGTGCCAGCAGTTACGGGGGGGGTCTTTTCAATGAGCAGTTCTTC
CDR3: CASSYGGGLFNEQFF

V: TRBV3-1/TRBV3-2
D: NA
length: 18
size: once
J: TRBJ2-1
DNA: TGTGCCAGCAGCGACAGGGGGGTAGCGGGGGGCCCGTACAATGAGCAGTTCTTC
CDR3: CASSDRGVAGGPYNEQFF

V: TRBV15
D: TRBD1
length: 16
size: NA
J: TRBJ2-7
DNA: TGTGCCACCAGCAGAGGGGGACAGGGCCCTACTTTCGGGCAGTACTTC
CDR3: CATSRGGQGPTFGQYF

V: TRBV28
D: TRBD1
length: 16
size: once
J: TRBJ1-2
DNA: TGTGCCAGCACCACCCTCGGGACAGCTCGTAACTATGGCTACACCTTC
CDR3: CASTTLGTARNYGYTF

V: TRBV5-1
D: TRBD1
length: 18
size: NA
J: TRBJ2-7
DNA: TGCGCCAGCAGCTTGGGGTTGAGCGGACAGGGGGCCTCCTACGAGCAGTACTTC
CDR3: CASSLGLSGQGASYEQYF